A selection of T cell receptor beta chains follows, all from one sample in a study of cytomegalovirus exposure and HLA in healthy donors. Data came from immunoSEQ multiplex PCR; TCRdb stores just in-frame clones and leaves some out. The sample lists over 100,000 clones; just under 80% were seen once. The specimen was PBMCs. The receptors were sampled from a male donor in good health and CMV-seronegative. Each CDR3 is given with its conserved first and last residue.

TRBV27,CASSPLTGYYGYTF
TRBV9,CASSLTTGLGSPLHF
TRBV7-2,CASSYLGRYEQYF
TRBV19,CATSPGASGNTIYF
TRBV7-9,CASSLGASGGTETQYF
TRBV5-6,CASSLNRGAFGYTF
TRBV27,CACQQFNRVGNTIYF
TRBV9,CASSVAGWGTGEKLFF
TRBV6-5,CASSYSFGGTRYF
TRBV9,CASSVADTSTDTQYF
TRBV7-3,CASSPGQGANTIYF
TRBV7-9,CASSLMTGGDQETQYF
TRBV11-2,CASSFGTFYEQYF
TRBV7-2,CASSSRQAESYGYTF
TRBV18,CASSTSQGHDEKLFF
TRBV5-4,CASSANRDRLYGYTF
TRBV10-3,CAISKGGDRLTEAFF
TRBV9,CASSPRTGAQSEQYF
TRBV5-1,CASSRGTDVSNTEAFF
TRBV7-8,CASSLEWAEKLFF
TRBV5-6,CASSLEYGASRRNQPQHF
TRBV9,CASSGDRWMNTEAFF
TRBV6-6,CASSLGQGDYEQYF
TRBV5-1,CASSSRVNEQFF
TRBV15,CATSRDSGGNTGELFF
TRBV4-3,CASSPSTGMSSYEQYF
TRBV11-2,CASSSRQGWGTEAFF
TRBV11-3,CASSPGTAEETQYF
TRBV7-8,CASSFRTGGVVSNYGYTF
TRBV30,CAWSVNSPNQPQHF
TRBV6-1,CASSEFPGSSNQPQHF
TRBV29-1,CSGVGGGETQYF